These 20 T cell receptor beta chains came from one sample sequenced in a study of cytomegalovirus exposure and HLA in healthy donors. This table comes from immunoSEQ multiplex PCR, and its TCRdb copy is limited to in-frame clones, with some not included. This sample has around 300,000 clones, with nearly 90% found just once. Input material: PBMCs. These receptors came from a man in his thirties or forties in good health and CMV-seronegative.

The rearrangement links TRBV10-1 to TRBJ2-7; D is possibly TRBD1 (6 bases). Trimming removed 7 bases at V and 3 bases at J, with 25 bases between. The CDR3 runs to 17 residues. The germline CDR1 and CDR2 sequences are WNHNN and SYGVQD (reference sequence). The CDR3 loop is CASKLEGGRRVCYEQYF. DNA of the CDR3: TGCGCCAGCAAACTTGAAGGGGGAAGGCGGGTTTGCTACGAGCAGTACTTC.

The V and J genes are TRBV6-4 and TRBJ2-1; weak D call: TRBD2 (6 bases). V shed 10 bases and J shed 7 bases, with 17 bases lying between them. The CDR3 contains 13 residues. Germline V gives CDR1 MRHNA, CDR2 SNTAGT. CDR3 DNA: TGTGCCACCCCGGGACTGCCTCGGAATGAGCAGTTCTTC. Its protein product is CATPGLPRNEQFF.

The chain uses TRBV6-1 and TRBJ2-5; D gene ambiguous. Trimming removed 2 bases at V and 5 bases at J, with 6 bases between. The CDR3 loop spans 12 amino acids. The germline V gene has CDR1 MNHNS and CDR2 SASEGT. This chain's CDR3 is CASSETRETQYF. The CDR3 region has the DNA TGTGCCAGCAGTGAAACCCGGGAGACCCAGTACTTC.

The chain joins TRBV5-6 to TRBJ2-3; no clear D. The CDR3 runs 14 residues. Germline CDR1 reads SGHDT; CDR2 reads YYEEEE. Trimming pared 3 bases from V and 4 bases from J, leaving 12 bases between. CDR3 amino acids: CASSSLGDSDTQYF. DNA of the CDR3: TGTGCCAGCAGCTCACTGGGTGACTCAGATACGCAGTATTTT. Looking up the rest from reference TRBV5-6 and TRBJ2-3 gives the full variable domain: DAGVTQSPTHLIKTRGQQVTLRCSPKSGHDTVSWYQQALGQGPQFIFQYYEEEERQRGNFPDRFSGHQFPNYSSELNVNALLLGDSALYLCASSSLGDSDTQYFGPGTRLTVL.

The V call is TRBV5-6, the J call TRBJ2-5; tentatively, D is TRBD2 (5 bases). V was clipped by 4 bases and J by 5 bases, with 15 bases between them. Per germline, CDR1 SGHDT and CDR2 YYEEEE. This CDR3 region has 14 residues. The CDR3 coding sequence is TGTGCCAGCAGCCCAAGCGGTCTTAGGGAGACCCAGTACTTC. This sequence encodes CASSPSGLRETQYF.

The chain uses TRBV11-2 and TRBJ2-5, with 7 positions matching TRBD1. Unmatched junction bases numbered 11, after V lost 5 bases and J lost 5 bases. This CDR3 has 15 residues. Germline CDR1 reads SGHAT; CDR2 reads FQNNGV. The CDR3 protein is CASSPRDREIETQYF. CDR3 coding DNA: TGTGCCAGCAGCCCCCGAGACAGGGAGATCGAGACCCAGTACTTC.

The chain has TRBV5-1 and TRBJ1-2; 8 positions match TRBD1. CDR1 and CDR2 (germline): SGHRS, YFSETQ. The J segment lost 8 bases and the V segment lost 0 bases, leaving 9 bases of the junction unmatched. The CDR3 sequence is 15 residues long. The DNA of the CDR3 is TGCGCCAGCAGCTTGGCAGGGGGCGCCTTAAGGGGCTACACCTTC. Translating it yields CASSLAGGALRGYTF.

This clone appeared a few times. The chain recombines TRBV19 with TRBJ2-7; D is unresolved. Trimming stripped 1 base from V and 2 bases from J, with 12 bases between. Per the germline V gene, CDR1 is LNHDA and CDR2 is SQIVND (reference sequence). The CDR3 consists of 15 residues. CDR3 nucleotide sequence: TGTGCCAGTAGTATAGCCCCCGGTACAGCCTACGAGCAGTACTTC. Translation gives CASSIAPGTAYEQYF.

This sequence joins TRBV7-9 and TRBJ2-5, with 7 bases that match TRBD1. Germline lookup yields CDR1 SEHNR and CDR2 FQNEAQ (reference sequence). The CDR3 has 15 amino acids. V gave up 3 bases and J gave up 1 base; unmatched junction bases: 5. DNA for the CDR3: TGTGCCAGCAGCTTCGACACAGGGGTCCAAGAGACCCAGTACTTC. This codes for CASSFDTGVQETQYF.

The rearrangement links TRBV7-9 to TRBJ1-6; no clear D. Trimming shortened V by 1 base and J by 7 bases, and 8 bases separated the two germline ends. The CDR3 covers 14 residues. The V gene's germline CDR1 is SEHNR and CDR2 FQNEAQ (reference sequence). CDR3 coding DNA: TGTGCCAGCAGCTTAGTTACGCGGAATTCACCCCTCCACTTT. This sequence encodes CASSLVTRNSPLHF.

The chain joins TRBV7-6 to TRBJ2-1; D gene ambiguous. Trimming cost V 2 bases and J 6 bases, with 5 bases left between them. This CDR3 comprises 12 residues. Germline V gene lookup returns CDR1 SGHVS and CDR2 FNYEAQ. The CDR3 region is CASSLTSNEQFF. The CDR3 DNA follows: TGTGCCAGCAGCTTAACCAGCAATGAGCAGTTCTTC.

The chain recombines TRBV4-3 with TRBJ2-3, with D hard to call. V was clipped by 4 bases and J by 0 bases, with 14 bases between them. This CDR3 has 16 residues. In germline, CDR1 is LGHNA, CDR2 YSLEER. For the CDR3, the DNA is TGCGCCAGCAGCCGGTCCCCAACGACTAGCACAGATACGCAGTATTTT. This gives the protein CASSRSPTTSTDTQYF.

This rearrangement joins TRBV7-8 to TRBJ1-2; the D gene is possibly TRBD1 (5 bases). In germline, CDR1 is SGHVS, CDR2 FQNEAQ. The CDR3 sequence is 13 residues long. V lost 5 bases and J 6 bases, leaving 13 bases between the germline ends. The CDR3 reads CASSPITRDGYTF. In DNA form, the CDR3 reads TGTGCCAGCAGCCCGATTACCAGGGATGGCTACACCTTC.

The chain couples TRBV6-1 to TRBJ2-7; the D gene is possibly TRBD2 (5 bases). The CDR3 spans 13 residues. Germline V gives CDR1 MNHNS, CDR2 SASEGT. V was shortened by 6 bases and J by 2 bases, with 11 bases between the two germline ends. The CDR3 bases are TGTGCCAGCAGATATTCCGGGACCTACGAGCAGTACTTC. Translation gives CASRYSGTYEQYF.

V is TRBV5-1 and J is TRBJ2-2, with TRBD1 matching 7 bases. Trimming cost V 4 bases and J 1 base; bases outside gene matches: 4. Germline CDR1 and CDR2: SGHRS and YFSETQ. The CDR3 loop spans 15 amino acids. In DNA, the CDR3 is TGCGCCAGCAGCCTTGGGACAGAGAACACCGGGGAGCTGTTTTTT. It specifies CASSLGTENTGELFF.

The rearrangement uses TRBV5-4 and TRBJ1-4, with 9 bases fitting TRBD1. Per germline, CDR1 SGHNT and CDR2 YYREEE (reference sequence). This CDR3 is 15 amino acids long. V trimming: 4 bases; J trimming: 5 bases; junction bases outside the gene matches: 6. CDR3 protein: CASSTTGGLNEKLFF. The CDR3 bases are TGTGCCAGCAGCACAACAGGGGGCCTGAATGAAAAACTGTTTTTT.

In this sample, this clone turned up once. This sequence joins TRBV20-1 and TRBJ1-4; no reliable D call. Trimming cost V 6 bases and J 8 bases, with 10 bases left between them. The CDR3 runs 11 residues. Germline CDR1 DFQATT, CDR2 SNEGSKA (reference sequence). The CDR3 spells CSAPNREKLFF. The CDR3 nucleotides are TGCAGTGCGCCAAATCGGGAAAAACTGTTTTTT.

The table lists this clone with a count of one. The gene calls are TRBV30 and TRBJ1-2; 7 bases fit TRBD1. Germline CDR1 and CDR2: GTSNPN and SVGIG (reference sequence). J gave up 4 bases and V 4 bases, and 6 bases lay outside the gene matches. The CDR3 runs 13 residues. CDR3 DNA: TGTGCCTGGAATAGGGGGCCCGGCTATGGCTACACCTTC. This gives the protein CAWNRGPGYGYTF.

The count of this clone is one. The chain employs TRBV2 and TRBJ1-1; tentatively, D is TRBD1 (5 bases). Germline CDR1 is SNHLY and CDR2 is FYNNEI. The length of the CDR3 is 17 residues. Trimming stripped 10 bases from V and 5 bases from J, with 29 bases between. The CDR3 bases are TGTGCCAACCAACGCGGGGGTCGGGCCCTCGAGGGAACTGAAGCTTTCTTT. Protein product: CANQRGGRALEGTEAFF. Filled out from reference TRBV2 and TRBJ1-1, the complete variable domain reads EPEVTQTPSHQVTQMGQEVILRCVPISNHLYFYWYRQILGQKVEFLVSFYNNEISEKSEIFDDQFSVERPDGSNFTLKIRSTKLEDSAMYFCANQRGGRALEGTEAFFGQGTRLTVV.

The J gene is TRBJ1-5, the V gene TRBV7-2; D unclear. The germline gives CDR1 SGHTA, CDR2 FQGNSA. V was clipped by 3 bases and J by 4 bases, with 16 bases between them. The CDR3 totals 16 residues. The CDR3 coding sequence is TGTGCCAGCAGCTTGGATTCTAGGCAGTTAAATCAGCCCCAGCATTTT. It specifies CASSLDSRQLNQPQHF.